These 28 T cell receptor beta chains came from one sample sequenced in a study of blood T cell repertoires in COVID-19. Assay: immunoSEQ multiplex PCR; the TCRdb copy retains only in-frame clones and omits some. The sample has about 100,000 clones; 70% to 80% are singletons. Sequenced input: peripheral blood. Source of these receptors: a man aged 65-85 years with active or convalescent COVID-19.

The rearrangement uses TRBV19 and TRBJ1-1, with D possibly being TRBD1 (6 bases). The CDR3 contains 15 residues. V was pared by 5 bases and J by 10 bases, with 23 bases between. Germline V gene lookup returns CDR1 LNHDA and CDR2 SQIVND (reference sequence). Written as DNA, the CDR3 is TGTGCCAGTAGTCCCACCCGTAGCGGGGTACAGGGAGCTTTCTTT. Translation gives CASSPTRSGVQGAFF.

This clone was found once. V usage is TRBV21-1 and J usage is TRBJ2-5; TRBD2, the D gene given by the table, was not confirmed from the DNA. TRBV21-1 is designated a pseudogene. The length of the CDR3 is 19 residues. Written as DNA, the CDR3 is TGTGCCAGCAGCTTCGAATTAATCCGGGCGAAAGCGGTCCAAGAGACCCAGTACTTC. Its protein is CASSFELIRAKAVQETQYF.

In this sample, this clone turned up once. This chain links TRBV14 with TRBJ2-3; the match to TRBD2 covers 10 bases. CDR3 length: 16 residues. The germline V gene encodes CDR1 SGHDN and CDR2 FVKESK. Trimming at V came to 4 bases and at J to 4 bases, leaving 8 bases not matched to a gene. This CDR3 is CASSPAGLAQADTQYF. CDR3 coding DNA: TGTGCCAGCAGCCCTGCGGGACTAGCGCAAGCAGATACGCAGTATTTT.

This clone was recorded only once. V is TRBV7-8 and J is TRBJ2-4; TRBD2 matches 9 bases. Germline V gene sequence: CDR1 SGHVS, CDR2 FQNEAQ. J gave up 6 bases and V 4 bases, and 10 bases lay outside the gene matches. The CDR3 runs 16 residues. CDR3 amino acids: CASSSELGGGGNIQYF. In DNA, the CDR3 is TGTGCCAGCAGCTCAGAACTAGGCGGGGGGGGAAACATTCAGTACTTC.

This chain uses TRBV7-2 with TRBJ2-1; D uncertain. CDR1 is SGHTA, CDR2 FQGNSA, per germline. The ends were cut back, 3 bases at V and 4 bases at J, with 7 bases in the middle. The CDR3 is 13 amino acids. The CDR3 DNA is TGTGCCAGCAGCTTCACACTATACAATGAGCAGTTCTTC. Its translation is CASSFTLYNEQFF.

The chain recombines TRBV19 with TRBJ2-1, with 12 bases lining up with TRBD2. With V trimmed by 3 bases and J by 6 bases, 15 bases remained unmatched. The CDR3 is 19 residues long. Looked up from germline, CDR1 is LNHDA and CDR2 is SQIVND (reference sequence). CDR3 bases: TGTGCCAGTAGTATCCCCAGACTAGCGGGGGCCCCTGGGTCCAATGAGCAGTTCTTC. This codes for CASSIPRLAGAPGSNEQFF. Full variable domain (remainder filled in from reference TRBV19 and TRBJ2-1): DGGITQSPKYLFRKEGQNVTLSCEQNLNHDAMYWYRQDPGQGLRLIYYSQIVNDFQKGDIAEGYSVSREKKESFPLTVTSAQKNPTAFYLCASSIPRLAGAPGSNEQFFGPGTRLTVL.

This clone was seen only a few times. The CDR3 sequence is CASSGGTGKYEQYF. The CDR3 nucleotides read TGTGCCAGCAGTGGAGGGACAGGGAAATACGAGCAGTACTTC. This chain joins TRBV2 and TRBJ2-7; 9 nucleotides align to TRBD1. With 4 bases clipped from V and 4 bases from J, the junction kept 5 bases outside the gene matches. The CDR3 covers 14 residues. CDR1 is SNHLY, CDR2 FYNNEI, per germline.

This clone ranks as medium-sized. The chain joins TRBV6-2 or TRBV6-3 to TRBJ2-1, with TRBD2 matching over 13 bases. Germline values: CDR1 MNHEY, CDR2 SVGEGT. The CDR3 length is 14 residues. J was trimmed by 8 bases and V by 6 bases; bases with no gene match: 4. The chain's CDR3 is CASSRTSGGYEQFF. CDR3 nucleotide sequence: TGTGCCAGCAGCAGGACTAGCGGGGGATATGAGCAGTTCTTC.

The V and J genes are TRBV18 and TRBJ2-7; possible D gene TRBD1, 6 bases. Trimming took off 6 bases at V and 5 bases at J, with 17 bases between the two ends. Germline assignment: CDR1 KGHSH and CDR2 LQKENI. The CDR3 consists of 14 residues. CDR3 DNA: TGTGCCAGCTCCCTATTCAGGGGTCGCAACGAGCAGTACTTC. Protein sequence: CASSLFRGRNEQYF.

The rearrangement joins TRBV7-3 to TRBJ2-2; maybe TRBD1 (5 bases). V was trimmed by 1 base and J by 4 bases, leaving 13 bases between them. The CDR3 is 16 residues long. In germline, CDR1 is SGHTA, CDR2 FQGTGA. CDR3 sequence (DNA): TGTGCCAGCAGCTTAATTTCTCTAAGGGGCACCGGGGAGCTGTTTTTT. Protein sequence: CASSLISLRGTGELFF.

The chain carries TRBV30 and TRBJ2-7; TRBD1 might be the D (5 bases). The CDR3 covers 13 residues. Between the trimmed V and J ends, which lost 0 bases and 2 bases, there was a span of 8 bases. The germline gives CDR1 GTSNPN, CDR2 SVGIG (reference sequence). CDR3 nucleotide sequence: TGTGCCTGGAGTGTTAAGGGGACCTACGAGCAGTACTTC. Translation: CAWSVKGTYEQYF.

This chain links TRBV29-1 with TRBJ2-1, with D possibly being TRBD2 (6 bases). Trimming took off 4 bases at V and 3 bases at J, with 16 bases between the two ends. Germline V lookup: CDR1 SQVTM, CDR2 ANQGSEA. This CDR3 is built from 15 residues. The CDR3 sequence: CSVADSGLLYNEQFF. CDR3 in DNA: TGCAGCGTTGCAGACTCGGGACTGCTCTACAATGAGCAGTTCTTC.

The table lists this clone with a few counts. This sample includes further DNA sequences coding for the same CDR3. The chain is built from TRBV4-3 and TRBJ2-7; TRBD2 is a possible D gene (6 bases). Looked up from germline, CDR1 is LGHNA and CDR2 is YSLEER. Trimming cost V 0 bases and J 0 bases, with 12 bases left between them. The CDR3 runs 16 residues. CDR3 DNA sequence: TGCGCCAGCAGCCAAGACCTTAGCGGAAGCTCCTACGAGCAGTACTTC. Protein product: CASSQDLSGSSYEQYF.

The V call is TRBV9, the J call TRBJ1-2; D is unclear. V dropped 0 bases and J dropped 2 bases, with 11 bases sitting between them. In germline, CDR1 is SGDLS, CDR2 YYNGEE. This CDR3 has 15 residues. The CDR3 coding sequence is TGTGCCAGCAGCGTAGGGGTCGAGCGGAACTATGGCTACACCTTC. Encoded protein: CASSVGVERNYGYTF.

The chain combines TRBV19 with TRBJ2-2; D remains ambiguous. Germline assignment: CDR1 LNHDA and CDR2 SQIVND (reference sequence). The CDR3 extends over 14 amino acids. The V end was cut by 8 bases, the J end by 2 bases, with 12 bases between. CDR3 residues: CASARQPNTGELFF. The CDR3 DNA is TGTGCCAGTGCGAGACAACCTAACACCGGGGAGCTGTTTTTT. Based on the CDR3 plus reference TRBV19 and TRBJ2-2, the full variable domain is DGGITQSPKYLFRKEGQNVTLSCEQNLNHDAMYWYRQDPGQGLRLIYYSQIVNDFQKGDIAEGYSVSREKKESFPLTVTSAQKNPTAFYLCASARQPNTGELFFGEGSRLTVL.

Ten or more counts support this clone. Other DNA sequences in this specimen translate into the identical CDR3. The chain employs TRBV7-6 and TRBJ2-7, with D perhaps matching TRBD2 (6 bases). The CDR3 is 15 amino acids. V was cut by 1 base and J by 0 bases, with 10 bases left in between. CDR1 and CDR2 from the germline V gene are SGHVS and FNYEAQ. CDR3: CASSLESGFSYEQYF. Here the CDR3 DNA reads TGTGCCAGCAGCTTAGAGAGCGGGTTCTCCTACGAGCAGTACTTC.

The chain employs TRBV7-9 and TRBJ2-3; 7 positions agree with TRBD2. The germline V gene has CDR1 SEHNR and CDR2 FQNEAQ (reference sequence). This CDR3 contains 16 residues. V lost 1 base and J lost 0; bases outside the gene matches: 4. The CDR3: CASSLGGGGSTDTQYF. The DNA for the CDR3 is TGTGCCAGCAGCTTAGGCGGCGGGGGAAGCACAGATACGCAGTATTTT. The full variable domain, in which reference TRBV7-9 and TRBJ2-3 provide the parts outside the CDR3, is DTGVSQNPRHKITKRGQNVTFRCDPISEHNRLYWYRQTLGQGPEFLTYFQNEAQLEKSRLLSDRFSAERPKGSFSTLEIQRTEQGDSAMYLCASSLGGGGSTDTQYFGPGTRLTVL.

The chain links TRBV4-1 to TRBJ2-1; 8 bases match TRBD2. Germline V CDR1 and CDR2: MGHRA, YSYEKL. The trim removed 1 base at V and 11 bases at J, leaving 13 bases unmatched. There are 16 residues in the CDR3. This CDR3 reads CASSQAVAAGVSQQFF. CDR3 coding DNA: TGCGCCAGCAGCCAAGCGGTCGCAGCGGGAGTCTCTCAGCAGTTCTTC.

On this clone: Other DNA sequences in this sample translate to the same CDR3. The rearrangement joins TRBV19 to TRBJ2-1, with TRBD2 matching 7 bases. Germline CDR1 is LNHDA and CDR2 is SQIVND (reference sequence). The CDR3 is made up of 15 amino acids. J gave up 2 bases and V 5 bases, and 6 bases lay outside the gene matches. CDR3 sequence: CASSRSGRAYNEQFF. The CDR3 DNA is TGTGCCAGTAGTCGTAGCGGGCGCGCCTACAATGAGCAGTTCTTC.

This chain uses TRBV6-5 with TRBJ1-1; no firm D call. Trimming took off 0 bases at V and 7 bases at J, with 9 bases between the two ends. The germline gives CDR1 MNHEY, CDR2 SVGAGI. This CDR3 is 13 amino acids long. The CDR3 nucleotides are TGTGCCAGCAGTTACTCGGGAGGGCGTGAAGCTTTCTTT. Encoded protein: CASSYSGGREAFF.

V usage is TRBV23-1 and J usage is TRBJ1-1; the match to TRBD1 covers 7 bases. TRBV23-1 carries the ORF label, with uncertain function. V lost 5 bases, J lost 2 bases, and 5 bases stayed unmatched. CDR3 length: 14 residues. CDR3 nucleotides: TGCGCCAGCAGTTTGACAGGGACCAACACTGAAGCTTTCTTT. Translating it yields CASSLTGTNTEAFF.

This clone was counted once. The chain couples TRBV25-1 to TRBJ2-2; possible D gene TRBD2, 6 bases. From germline, CDR1 is MGHDK and CDR2 SYGVNS. The CDR3 is 11 residues long. CDR3 sequence (DNA): TGTGCGGGGGGGAACACCGGGGAGCTGTTTTTT. Translated: CAGGNTGELFF. Supplemented by reference TRBV25-1 and TRBJ2-2, the full variable domain reads EADIYQTPRYLVIGTGKKITLECSQTMGHDKMYWYQQDPGMELHLIHYSYGVNSTEKGDLSSESTVSRIRTEHFPLTLESARPSHTSQYLCAGGNTGELFFGEGSRLTVL.

This clone was seen a single time. The V gene is TRBV6-1, the J gene TRBJ1-3; D uncertain. V was trimmed by 0 bases and J by 0 bases, leaving 12 bases between them. Germline CDR1 is MNHNS and CDR2 is SASEGT. The CDR3 spans 17 residues. CDR3 bases: TGTGCCAGCAGTGAAGCAGCGAGGGCGGACTCTGGAAACACCATATATTTT. It is translated as CASSEAARADSGNTIYF.

The rearrangement uses TRBV4-1 and TRBJ1-1, with TRBD1 identical over 7 bases. With 2 bases clipped from V and 8 bases from J, the junction kept 5 bases outside the gene matches. Germline assignment: CDR1 MGHRA and CDR2 YSYEKL. The CDR3 extends over 13 amino acids. CDR3 protein: CASSQQTGDEAFF. DNA for the CDR3: TGCGCCAGCAGCCAACAAACAGGGGACGAAGCTTTCTTT.

The chain links TRBV6-1 to TRBJ2-3, with a possible D match to TRBD1 (6 bases). CDR3 length: 16 residues. The germline V gene encodes CDR1 MNHNS and CDR2 SASEGT. V was pared by 4 bases and J by 2 bases, with 16 bases between. CDR3 sequence (DNA): TGTGCCAGCAGTGGACAATGGACAGCCCCCACAGATACGCAGTATTTT. This sequence encodes CASSGQWTAPTDTQYF.

V gene TRBV5-4 combines with J gene TRBJ1-1, with D perhaps TRBD1 (5 bases). Germline CDR1 SGHNT, CDR2 YYREEE (reference sequence). The CDR3 covers 14 residues. V was pared by 4 bases and J by 4 bases, with 14 bases between. The CDR3 loop is CASSRWGEPTEAFF. CDR3 coding DNA: TGTGCCAGCAGCCGTTGGGGGGAGCCCACTGAAGCTTTCTTT.

This clone was picked up a small number of times. The chain employs TRBV28 and TRBJ1-6, with no clear D. With 3 bases removed from V and 5 bases from J, the gap between germline ends came to 11 bases. CDR1 and CDR2 (germline): MDHEN, SYDVKM. The CDR3 runs 15 residues. DNA for the CDR3: TGTGCCAGCAGTTTCCGCCCAGGAAATAATTCACCCCTCCACTTT. Translation gives CASSFRPGNNSPLHF.

The gene calls are TRBV18 and TRBJ1-2, with 8 bases lining up with TRBD1. The CDR3 has 14 residues. The V gene's germline CDR1 is KGHSH and CDR2 LQKENI. The junction had 4 bases not matched to a gene; V was cut back by 5 bases and J by 2 bases. CDR3 residues: CASSTGQGNYGYTF. For the CDR3, the DNA is TGTGCCAGCTCAACCGGACAGGGAAACTATGGCTACACCTTC.